This is a list of T cell receptor beta chains from one sample in a study of blood T cell repertoires in COVID-19. Profiling relied on immunoSEQ multiplex PCR, and the TCRdb table lists in-frame clones only, not all of them. Among a few hundred thousand clones listed, roughly 90% were seen once. Input material: PBMCs or T cells enriched from blood (not recorded which). These receptors were taken from a woman aged 45-65 years in a cohort exposed to, infected with or recovered from COVID-19 (not recorded which). Both conserved end residues are part of each CDR3. The D gene is left open where the match is weak. Expanded clones are given a class, and other clones once, few, many or no size at all.

V gene	J gene	clone size	D gene	CDR3 protein	CDR3 DNA
TRBV5-1	TRBJ2-7	NA	TRBD1	CASSSNSPGQQPRDQYF	TGCGCCAGCAGCTCCAATAGTCCGGGACAGCAACCCCGTGATCAGTACTTC
TRBV4-3	TRBJ1-4	NA	TRBD1	CASSRAGTGVLLGEKLFF	TGCGCCAGCAGCCGAGCCGGGACAGGGGTTTTACTCGGTGAAAAACTGTTTTTT
TRBV2	TRBJ2-1	NA	TRBD2	CASENTSGANEQFF	TGTGCCAGCGAAAACACTAGCGGGGCTAATGAGCAGTTCTTC
TRBV29-1	TRBJ2-3	NA	TRBD1	CSVEDPDRGTDTQYF	TGCAGCGTTGAAGATCCGGACAGGGGCACAGATACGCAGTATTTT
TRBV6-5	TRBJ2-2	NA	NA	CASDARWGNGELFF	TGTGCCAGCGACGCCCGGTGGGGCAACGGGGAGCTGTTTTTT
TRBV4-1	TRBJ1-1	NA	TRBD1	CASSNRQGERTEAFF	TGCGCCAGCAGCAATCGACAGGGGGAAAGGACTGAAGCTTTCTTT
TRBV3-1/TRBV3-2	TRBJ2-1	NA	NA	CASSPFSNQYNEQFF	TGTGCCAGCAGCCCCTTTTCAAACCAGTACAATGAGCAGTTCTTC
TRBV10-3	TRBJ1-5	once	NA	CASRVDSNQPQHF	TGTGCCTCCAGGGTGGATAGCAATCAGCCCCAGCATTTT
TRBV5-1	TRBJ2-3	once	NA	CASSLWGPSTDTQYF	TGCGCCAGCAGCTTGTGGGGGCCTAGCACAGATACGCAGTATTTT
TRBV12-3/TRBV12-4	TRBJ2-7	NA	NA	CASSYSGPYEQYF	TGTGCCAGCAGTTATAGCGGACCCTACGAGCAGTACTTC
TRBV27	TRBJ2-7	NA	NA	CASSPALGPFAQYF	TGTGCCAGCAGTCCCGCCCTAGGCCCCTTCGCGCAGTACTTC
TRBV4-1	TRBJ1-2	NA	TRBD1	CASSRYDRAGGYTF	TGCGCCAGCAGCCGCTACGACAGGGCGGGAGGCTACACCTTC
TRBV4-3	TRBJ1-2	few	TRBD1	CASSQDGTVIDYGYTF	TGCGCCAGCAGCCAAGATGGGACAGTAATTGACTATGGCTACACCTTC
TRBV19	TRBJ2-7	NA	NA	CASSQTGGRSYEQYF	TGTGCCAGTAGTCAGACAGGCGGTCGATCCTACGAGCAGTACTTC
TRBV7-8	TRBJ1-1	NA	NA	CASSSGEGSRYTEAFF	TGTGCCAGCAGCTCAGGCGAGGGTTCGAGGTATACTGAAGCTTTCTTT
TRBV7-3	TRBJ2-3	NA	NA	CASSSTGHSTDTQYF	TGTGCCAGCAGCTCTACAGGACATAGCACAGATACGCAGTATTTT
TRBV5-6	TRBJ1-4	NA	TRBD1	CASSLWTGGIGEKLFF	TGTGCCAGCAGCTTGTGGACAGGGGGAATAGGAGAAAAACTGTTTTTT
TRBV5-5	TRBJ2-7	NA	NA	CASSRSGRLNYEQYF	TGTGCCAGCAGCCGAAGCGGACGCCTTAACTACGAGCAGTACTTC
TRBV7-9	TRBJ2-2	NA	NA	CASTYGGGELFF	TGTGCCAGCACCTACGGGGGCGGGGAGCTGTTTTTT
TRBV7-6	TRBJ2-2	NA	NA	CASSLSGPTGELFF	TGTGCCAGCAGCTTATCAGGGCCCACCGGGGAGCTGTTTTTT
TRBV5-4	TRBJ2-3	NA	TRBD1	CASSLGQGASDTQYF	TGTGCCAGCAGCTTGGGGCAGGGGGCATCAGATACGCAGTATTTT
TRBV28	TRBJ1-2	NA	NA	CASSTLDRRPKIYTF	TGTGCCAGCAGTACTCTAGACCGGCGACCTAAAATCTACACCTTC
TRBV7-2	TRBJ1-1	NA	NA	CASSLVQVLNTEAFF	TGTGCCAGCAGCTTAGTCCAGGTCCTGAACACTGAAGCTTTCTTT
TRBV5-1	TRBJ1-1	NA	NA	CASTVSGIGDTEAFF	TGCGCCAGCACCGTGTCGGGGATCGGCGACACTGAAGCTTTCTTT
TRBV6-5	TRBJ1-4	NA	NA	CASSRGGGGGEKLFF	TGTGCCAGCAGTAGGGGGGGAGGCGGAGGAGAAAAACTGTTTTTT
TRBV6-6	TRBJ2-3	NA	TRBD2	CASSPSSYRAGLDTQYF	TGTGCCAGCAGTCCCTCCTCTTATCGAGCGGGGCTGGATACGCAGTATTTT
TRBV21-1	TRBJ2-7	NA	NA	CASSKAVPGNSYEQYF	TGTGCCAGCAGCAAAGCCGTGCCGGGAAACTCCTACGAGCAGTACTTC
TRBV25-1	TRBJ2-3	NA	TRBD1	CASSDQTGPFPLHF	TGTGCCAGCAGTGACCAGACAGGGCCATTTCCCTTACATTTT
TRBV28	TRBJ2-3	NA	TRBD1	CATKQGALDTQYF	TGTGCCACCAAGCAGGGGGCATTAGATACGCAGTATTTT
TRBV6-4	TRBJ2-3	NA	TRBD2	CASSEAGLRTDTQYF	TGTGCCAGCAGTGAAGCGGGGCTGCGCACAGATACGCAGTATTTT
TRBV30	TRBJ1-4	NA	TRBD1	CAWQDRGPNEKLFF	TGTGCCTGGCAGGACAGGGGACCTAATGAAAAACTGTTTTTT
TRBV24-1	TRBJ2-1	NA	NA	CATGDWDEQFF	TGTGCCACCGGGGACTGGGATGAGCAGTTCTTC
TRBV5-1	TRBJ2-1	NA	NA	CASSLESDWYNEQFF	TGCGCCAGCAGCTTGGAGAGTGACTGGTACAATGAGCAGTTCTTC
TRBV30	TRBJ2-3	NA	TRBD2	CAWSKTSGGTDTQYF	TGTGCCTGGAGTAAGACTAGCGGAGGCACAGATACGCAGTATTTT
TRBV29-1	TRBJ1-2	NA	TRBD1	CSVEDEMTGGGYTF	TGCAGCGTTGAAGACGAGATGACAGGGGGAGGCTACACCTTC
TRBV19	TRBJ2-2	NA	TRBD2	CASSRNPIKSAGGHLGGELFF	TGTGCCAGTAGTAGAAATCCGATAAAGTCAGCGGGGGGACACTTGGGCGGGGAGCTGTTTTTT
TRBV5-1	TRBJ2-5	NA	TRBD1	CASSPGTGEETQYF	TGCGCCAGCAGCCCCGGGACAGGGGAAGAGACCCAGTACTTC
TRBV3-1/TRBV3-2	TRBJ1-1	NA	NA	CATKGTGMWTEAFF	TGTGCCACCAAGGGTACAGGGATGTGGACTGAAGCTTTCTTT
TRBV7-2	TRBJ2-2	NA	NA	CASSLDTNTGELFF	TGTGCCAGCAGCCTGGACACGAACACCGGGGAGCTGTTTTTT
TRBV6-1	TRBJ1-5	NA	TRBD1	CASSVGTGGNNQPQHF	TGTGCCAGCAGTGTTGGGACAGGGGGCAACAATCAGCCCCAGCATTTT
TRBV5-1	TRBJ1-6	few	NA	CASSLFTPSLNSPLHF	TGCGCCAGCAGCTTGTTTACTCCCTCTCTAAATTCACCCCTCCACTTT
TRBV30	TRBJ1-1	NA	NA	CAWSVPQNTEAFF	TGTGCCTGGAGTGTTCCCCAGAACACTGAAGCTTTCTTT
TRBV27	TRBJ2-2	NA	NA	CASSFRAGELFF	TGTGCCAGCAGTTTCCGTGCCGGGGAGCTGTTTTTT
TRBV24-1	TRBJ2-3	NA	TRBD1	CATSDFGQGDPDTQYF	TGTGCCACCAGTGATTTTGGACAGGGGGATCCAGATACGCAGTATTTT
TRBV7-2	TRBJ2-3	NA	TRBD2	CASSSGLAGDTQYF	TGTGCCAGCAGTTCGGGACTAGCGGGAGATACGCAGTATTTT
TRBV7-2	TRBJ1-2	NA	NA	CASSLASMVRAPEGYTF	TGTGCCAGCAGCTTAGCCTCGATGGTGAGGGCGCCTGAAGGCTACACCTTC
TRBV7-9	TRBJ1-3	once	NA	CASSSPGGHTISGNTIYF	TGTGCCAGCAGCTCGCCAGGTGGGCACACCATCTCTGGAAACACCATATATTTT
TRBV6-2/TRBV6-3	TRBJ1-1	NA	NA	CASSSGGRRTGWGAFF	TGTGCCAGCAGTTCGGGGGGTAGAAGAACTGGCTGGGGAGCTTTCTTT
TRBV24-1	TRBJ1-5	large	NA	CATSDLSINQPQHF	TGTGCCACCAGTGATTTGTCTATTAATCAGCCCCAGCATTTT
TRBV3-1/TRBV3-2	TRBJ1-2	NA	NA	CASSQDSAAYGYTF	TGTGCCAGCAGCCAAGATAGCGCAGCCTATGGCTACACCTTC
TRBV7-9	TRBJ1-2	NA	NA	CASSHFREGSLTGYGYTF	TGTGCCAGCAGCCACTTCAGGGAAGGTTCCCTCACTGGCTATGGCTACACCTTC
TRBV18	TRBJ1-6	NA	NA	CASSRRDPGEGNSPLHF	TGTGCCAGCTCACGACGGGACCCGGGGGAGGGTAATTCACCCCTCCACTTT
TRBV7-9	TRBJ2-7	NA	TRBD1	CASSRGTGFYEQYF	TGTGCCAGCAGCCGTGGGACAGGATTCTACGAGCAGTACTTC
TRBV24-1	TRBJ2-7	few	TRBD1	CATSDWGTEKDFNEQYF	TGTGCCACCAGTGATTGGGGGACAGAAAAGGACTTTAACGAGCAGTACTTC
TRBV5-1	TRBJ1-1	NA	NA	CASSLIGGGRMNTEAFF	TGCGCCAGCAGCTTGATCGGGGGCGGGAGAATGAACACTGAAGCTTTCTTT